This T cell receptor beta chain was documented in a study of cytomegalovirus exposure and HLA in healthy donors (dated by TCRdb to about 2017). With respect to the entire study: According to an earlier analysis of around 600 of the donors, about 179 million T cells yielded roughly 110 million unique TCR beta sequences and roughly 280 Gb of sequence data. An early release that covered about 600 HLA-typed donors contained about 290 gigabases of sequencing data and about 84 million unique TCR sequences. Of the roughly 400 genotyped donors, about 80% fell in the genetic ancestry cluster associated with self-reported Caucasian donors. The study was designed to test whether signatures of past pathogen exposure could be identified by cataloging public T cell receptors. The T cell repertoires of roughly 660 subjects were profiled by immunosequencing and related to cytomegalovirus serostatus. Besides the first cohort of roughly 700 subjects, a separate validation cohort made up of over 100 different subjects was used. High-throughput TCR immunosequencing, statistical association of individual TCRs with disease status, and machine learning were combined to predict cytomegalovirus infection status. To study patterns of TCR occurrence, a later analysis re-analyzed previously published TCR beta repertoires from several hundred donors and added high-resolution HLA genotyping. Rather than using new phenotypic data, the later analysis identified candidate immune exposures from TCR beta sequences and from how often those sequences occurred across donors. An earlier analysis of 587 of the donors used high-throughput TCR beta sequencing to judge whether each TCR beta V gene segment behaved as functional or pseudogenic. Donor age, sex, ethnicity and CMV serostatus were collected together with the repertoire data. A later genetic analysis took genome-wide SNP genotypes for 398 of the 666 donors and used that subset as a discovery cohort. Every repertoire in the discovery cohort had been generated on one and the same sequencing platform. Class I and class II HLA loci were covered by the typing at four-digit resolution. The number of donors typed differed by locus, with roughly 620-630 for A, B, C, DRB1 and DQB1, 522 for DQA1, over 600 for DPA1, and under 490 for DPB1. Roughly 5 DR-DQ haplotypes were handled as single units for association and clustering because linkage in the cohort was strong. On average, roughly 240,000 unique TCR beta nucleotide sequences were sequenced per donor among some 420 genotyped donors of the cohort, with around 19% of those sequences being non-productive.

Note on this clone: Its cognate antigen has yet to be identified. One base away there is no much larger clone; base qualities are not given.

Library creation used the immunoSEQ multiplex PCR assay. For the multiplex PCR, a mixture combining 60 forward primers for TCR Vbeta segments and 13 reverse primers for TCR Jbeta segments was used. Amplification of the CDR3 region of rearranged TCR beta genes was performed with a multiplex PCR assay on genomic DNA. On the Illumina HiSeq System, the amplified TCR beta libraries were sequenced as 87-base-pair reads. In the source study's methods: Across the 670 or so repertoires, a later analysis counted roughly 84 million unique TCR beta chains, 9.5 million to 12 million of which were shared by at least two donors. Raw reads were error-corrected and collapsed into unique sequences with a nearest-neighbor algorithm that merged closely related sequences to remove PCR and sequencing errors. CDR3 sequences were aligned to IMGT reference sequences to assign V, D and J gene segments. Each retained sequence needed at least a six-nucleotide match to both a V gene segment and a J gene segment. A rearrangement counted as productive if the CDR3 had no stop codons and remained in frame with V and J, and every other rearrangement counted as non-productive. CDR3 was defined according to IMGT convention as the region running from the second conserved V-encoded cysteine to the conserved J-encoded phenylalanine. In an earlier analysis of 587 of the donors, sequences lacking an unambiguous match to a single V gene segment were excluded. In an earlier analysis of a few hundred of the donors, V segments were called functional above 56.7% productive rearrangements and were called segregating when the between-donor standard deviation exceeded 5%. To diagnose cytomegalovirus status from the catalog of TCR beta chain sequences, a statistical classification framework was built. In a later analysis, TCR nucleotide sequences were compared against IMGT/GENE-DB human TR gene sequences so that V and J genes could be assigned. A later analysis assigned CDR3 sequences and most-parsimonious VDJ recombination scenarios with the TCRdist pipeline. In a later analysis, each TCR beta chain was defined by its CDR3 amino acid sequence together with its V-gene family, and reads without a unique V-gene family were excluded. As a way to deal with suspected cross-contamination and a sequencing artifact, a later analysis dropped approximately 590 nucleotide sequences that were highly shared and had low generation probability. In a later analysis, a clonal expansion index for each public chain was calculated from normalized within-repertoire ranks of inferred template counts. Generation probabilities in a later analysis came from a VDJ recombination model fitted to out-of-frame rearrangements, and those results were checked against IGoR. In a later analysis, TCR-TCR, TCR-HLA and TCR-CMV co-occurrence was scored with hypergeometric tests, and a repertoire-size bias correction was applied to TCR pairs. A later analysis estimated false discovery rates by permuting HLA or CMV assignments 20 times. A later analysis grouped co-occurring TCRs with DBSCAN, adding TCRdist sequence similarity when clustering within HLA-allele-positive subsets. Repertoires with fewer than 30,000 or more than 120,000 public chains were left out of co-occurrence clustering, as were a handful of repertoires with anomalous nucleotide sharing. In its TCRdb copy, this immuneACCESS table keeps in-frame sequences only and misses some clones. Where compared with another copy, unresolved V genes explain less than half of these, and the others have no known cause. Clone size and V and J calls were adopted from that table, with D and trimming inferred from the DNA. The sample profile shows around 140,000 clones; about four fifths of them were found once. The top ten clones comprise approximately 2.5% of the sample.

Trimmed from V: 1 base; trimmed from J: 4 bases; junction bases lacking a gene match: 7. CDR1 and CDR2 were assigned from the germline V gene as SGHDT and YYEEEE. The CDR3 runs 15 residues from the cysteine to the phenylalanine. Kept here is only the CDR3 DNA, which spans 45 bases and is read in frame from base 1. The study at large found these results: Sequencing depth was assumed to be roughly uniform across donors in the presence/absence analyses, though that assumption may not hold. CMV serostatus was the only immune exposure information available for the cohort. A further reported finding was that TCR beta sequences accurately predicted the HLA-A and HLA-B alleles for most subjects in the first cohort. Because counts were too low, under 20 rarely observed V segments, including chromosome 9 orphons, were left out of the earlier analysis of approximately 580 of the donors. Cytomegalovirus status was reported to be diagnosed by the classifier with high specificity and sensitivity in both the original and validation cohorts. In a later analysis, HLA-associated TCR beta chains were found to be more clonally expanded and to have lower generation probabilities than equally common non-associated chains. A later analysis reported that several top co-occurrence clusters appeared linked to parvovirus B19, influenza, CMV and Epstein-Barr virus. In an earlier analysis of more than 500 of the donors, most TCR beta V segments appeared in productive rearrangements about 90% or about 30% of the time, broadly matching IMGT annotations. In a later analysis, some 17,000 TCR beta sequences were associated with specific HLA alleles at a false discovery rate of 0.05. Because some donors lacked HLA typing at each locus, the association tests relied only on the typed subset. The authors suggested that the approach could potentially be extended to other disease states and immunological phenotypes. In a later genetic analysis, a missense DCLRE1C variant was associated with V-gene and J-gene trimming of TCR beta chains, and the association was replicated in an independent cohort. Compared with the approximately 700-donor mean, donors in an Asian-associated ancestry cluster had fewer N-insertions in productive TCRs, according to a later genetic analysis. In a later analysis, TCR association rates were found to vary across HLA loci, with the most associated TCRs seen for DRB1 alleles and the fewest for HLA-C alleles. A total of 150 to 200 TCR beta chains were listed by the study as associated with cytomegalovirus. The sequencing pipeline was judged likely to have produced a cluster of highly shared sequence variants as a technical artifact. A later analysis found that most CMV-associated TCR beta chains appeared HLA-restricted, with HLA associations seemingly driven largely by CMV exposure. Most TCR sequences were seen in very few donors, while some public TCRs were found in many individuals. Linkage disequilibrium might explain the correlated functional status among segregating V segments, but an unknown experimental factor could not be excluded. Because the 87-base-pair reads could not distinguish some IMGT-functional V segments, including TRBV6-2 and TRBV6-3, those segments were excluded. In this cohort, only TCR beta chains were sequenced, and detectable features were limited by the absence of alpha or paired-chain data. Three of the identified cytomegalovirus-associated TCR beta chains were confirmed in vitro to be specific for cytomegalovirus antigens. When HLA alleles, especially DR and DQ, strongly co-occurred, TCR associations were difficult to assign to individual alleles.

In total, over 600 healthy bone marrow donors made up the cohort. Cohort members were all nominally healthy when sampled, although unrecorded immune exposures were likely present. The donor was CMV seropositive and belonged to the group of 250 to 300 seropositive cohort members. A peripheral blood sample was provided by each donor, and peripheral blood mononuclear cells were used for TCR beta sequencing. The Qiagen DNeasy Blood Extraction Kit was used to extract genomic DNA from the blood cell samples. This receptor was taken from a woman aged 18-29 years in good health and CMV-seropositive. Recombination connected TRBV5-6 to TRBJ1-2; 7 nucleotides in the junction match TRBD1. The material sequenced was PBMCs. The CDR3 in this case is CASSLQPSGGYGYTF. The DNA sequence reads TGTGCCAGCAGCTTGCAACCGTCAGGGGGCTATGGCTACACCTTC.